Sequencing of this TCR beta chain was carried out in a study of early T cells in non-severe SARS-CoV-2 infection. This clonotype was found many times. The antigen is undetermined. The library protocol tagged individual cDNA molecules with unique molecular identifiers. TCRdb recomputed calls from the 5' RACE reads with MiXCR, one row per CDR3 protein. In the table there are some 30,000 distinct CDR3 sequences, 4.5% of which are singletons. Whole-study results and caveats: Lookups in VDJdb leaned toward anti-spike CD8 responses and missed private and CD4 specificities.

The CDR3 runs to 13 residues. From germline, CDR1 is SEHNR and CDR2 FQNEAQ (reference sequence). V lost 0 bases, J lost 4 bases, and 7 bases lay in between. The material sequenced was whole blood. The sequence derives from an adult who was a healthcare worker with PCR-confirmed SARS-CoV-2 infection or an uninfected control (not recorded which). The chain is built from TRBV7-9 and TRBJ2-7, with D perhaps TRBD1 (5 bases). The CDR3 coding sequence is TGTGCCAGCAGCTTAGCGGCAGGGTACGAGCAGTACTTC. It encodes CASSLAAGYEQYF.